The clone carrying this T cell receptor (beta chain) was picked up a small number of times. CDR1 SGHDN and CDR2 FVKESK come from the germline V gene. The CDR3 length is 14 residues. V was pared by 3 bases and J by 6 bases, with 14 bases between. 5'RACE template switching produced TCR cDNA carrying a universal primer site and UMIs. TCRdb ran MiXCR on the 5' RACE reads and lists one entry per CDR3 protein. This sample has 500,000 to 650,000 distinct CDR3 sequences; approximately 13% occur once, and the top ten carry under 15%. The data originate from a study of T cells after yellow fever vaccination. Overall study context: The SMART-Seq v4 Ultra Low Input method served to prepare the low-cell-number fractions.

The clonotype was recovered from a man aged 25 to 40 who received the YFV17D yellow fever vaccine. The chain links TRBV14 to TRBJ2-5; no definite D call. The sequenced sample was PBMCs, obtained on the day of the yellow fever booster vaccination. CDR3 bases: TGTGCCAGCAGCCAGCTACGACGCGAAAAGACCCAGTACTTC. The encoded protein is CASSQLRREKTQYF.